These 6 T cell receptor beta chains share one sample of origin, sequenced in a study of cytomegalovirus exposure and HLA in healthy donors. Researchers ran the PCR with 60 Vbeta and 13 Jbeta primers. Sequenced by immunoSEQ multiplex PCR; TCRdb stores in-frame clones only, minus some. The sample lists 120,000 or so clones; about two thirds were seen once. Sequencing was done on a sample of PBMCs. The receptors were gathered from a man aged 25 to 45 in good health and CMV-seronegative.

V and J are TRBV5-4 and TRBJ1-1; a weak D match, TRBD1 (5 bases). Looked up from germline, CDR1 is SGHNT and CDR2 is YYREEE (reference sequence). The CDR3 spans 15 residues. The V gene lost 4 bases and the J gene lost 12 bases, with 25 bases spanning the gap. The CDR3 nucleotides read TGTGCCAGCAGCCCCGACGGGCAGGGTGAACATCGGACTTTCTTT. Protein: CASSPDGQGEHRTFF.

V is TRBV6-5 and J is TRBJ2-7; TRBD1 might be the D (5 bases). CDR1 and CDR2 from the germline V gene are MNHEY and SVGAGI. Trimming shortened V by 3 bases and J by 0 bases, and 12 bases separated the two germline ends. This CDR3 has 15 amino acids. CDR3 in amino acids: CASSYADTSSYEQYF. The DNA for the CDR3 is TGTGCCAGCAGTTATGCGGACACATCCTCCTACGAGCAGTACTTC.

CDR3 nucleotides: TGTGCCAGCAGTTTACGGCCAGGGGGCACTGAAGCTTTCTTT. Translated: CASSLRPGGTEAFF. The chain joins TRBV28 to TRBJ1-1, with TRBD1 matching 7 bases. The J segment lost 4 bases and the V segment lost 2 bases, leaving 4 bases of the junction unmatched. From germline, CDR1 is MDHEN and CDR2 SYDVKM. This CDR3 spans 14 amino acids. The full variable domain, rest sourced from reference TRBV28 and TRBJ1-1, is DVKVTQSSRYLVKRTGEKVFLECVQDMDHENMFWYRQDPGLGLRLIYFSYDVKMKEKGDIPEGYSVSREKKERFSLILESASTNQTSMYLCASSLRPGGTEAFFGQGTRLTVV.

The chain combines TRBV2 with TRBJ1-3, with D possibly TRBD1 on 6 matching bases. Germline CDR1 SNHLY, CDR2 FYNNEI. V was pared by 6 bases and J by 0 bases, with 15 bases between. The CDR3 consists of 16 residues. CDR3 coding DNA: TGTGCCAGCAGGATACAGGGTCCTCGCTCTGGAAACACCATATATTTT. Amino acids: CASRIQGPRSGNTIYF. Full variable domain (rest looked up from reference TRBV2 and TRBJ1-3): EPEVTQTPSHQVTQMGQEVILRCVPISNHLYFYWYRQILGQKVEFLVSFYNNEISEKSEIFDDQFSVERPDGSNFTLKIRSTKLEDSAMYFCASRIQGPRSGNTIYFGEGSWLTVV.

V gene TRBV19 combines with J gene TRBJ2-7; 7 positions match TRBD2. The CDR3 consists of 15 residues. Germline CDR1 is LNHDA and CDR2 is SQIVND (reference sequence). V shed 8 bases, J shed 7 bases, and the junction held 17 bases outside the gene matches. CDR3 in amino acids: CASAAGRYRATEQYF. Here the CDR3 DNA reads TGTGCCAGTGCAGCGGGGAGGTATAGAGCTACGGAGCAGTACTTC.

The chain is built from TRBV19 and TRBJ1-1, with 7 bases matching TRBD1. Per germline, CDR1 LNHDA and CDR2 SQIVND (reference sequence). CDR3 length: 13 amino acids. V shed 9 bases, J shed 5 bases, and the junction held 9 bases outside the gene matches. CDR3 nucleotide sequence: TGTGCCAGCCGAGACAGGGAGTGGACTGAAGCTTTCTTT. Its translation is CASRDREWTEAFF.